This T cell receptor beta chain was observed in a study of cytomegalovirus exposure and HLA in healthy donors. The V gene's germline CDR1 is SGDLS and CDR2 YYNGEE. The CDR3 runs to 17 residues. Trimming cost V 6 bases and J 6 bases, with 22 bases left between them. Amplification used 60 Vbeta primers and 13 Jbeta primers. Method: immunoSEQ multiplex PCR; TCRdb's copy keeps in-frame clones and lacks some. The sample comprises fewer than 200,000 clones, 87% of which are singletons, and under 0.95% rests with the top ten. The J gene is TRBJ1-6, the V gene TRBV9; D might be TRBD1 (5 bases). Sequenced material: PBMCs. The receptor's source is a woman between 25 and 40 years old in good health and CMV-seronegative. CDR3 sequence reads: CASNQPPTDNSNSPLHF. The CDR3 DNA follows: TGTGCCAGCAACCAACCCCCGACAGACAACTCTAATTCACCCCTCCACTTT.